The 26 T cell receptor beta chains below all came from one sample that was sequenced in a study of blood T cell repertoires in COVID-19. Profiling relied on immunoSEQ multiplex PCR, and the TCRdb table lists in-frame clones only, not all of them. The table records tens of thousands of clones, around three quarters of them present only once. The material sequenced was peripheral blood. The receptors were gathered from a human donor in a cohort sampled during active COVID-19.

This chain uses TRBV6-1 with TRBJ2-5, with D possibly being TRBD2 (6 bases). Per the germline V gene, CDR1 is MNHNS and CDR2 is SASEGT. This CDR3 has 14 residues. V lost 1 base and J 6 bases, leaving 12 bases between the germline ends. CDR3 protein: CASSEGGGVKTQYF. DNA for the CDR3: TGTGCCAGCAGTGAAGGTGGCGGGGTAAAGACCCAGTACTTC.

This chain connects TRBV5-1 to TRBJ2-7; D is possibly TRBD1 (6 bases). Germline values: CDR1 SGHRS, CDR2 YFSETQ. Trimming removed 4 bases at V and 1 base at J, with 12 bases between. The length of the CDR3 is 14 residues. This chain's CDR3 is CASSDPQGSYEQYF. CDR3 coding DNA: TGCGCCAGCAGCGACCCACAGGGATCCTACGAGCAGTACTTC.

This clone has only one observation. The rearrangement links TRBV3-1 (or the pseudogene TRBV3-2) to TRBJ2-3; D perhaps matches TRBD2 (5 bases). Germline lookup yields CDR1 LGHDT and CDR2 YNNKEL (reference sequence). CDR3 size: 13 residues. Between the trimmed V and J ends, which lost 4 bases and 6 bases, there was a span of 11 bases. CDR3 DNA sequence: TGTGCCAGCAGCCTCGGGGAGATGGATACGCAGTATTTT. It specifies CASSLGEMDTQYF.

This chain links TRBV9 with TRBJ2-7; TRBD1 matches 11 bases. This CDR3 is 15 amino acids long. Germline CDR1 is SGDLS and CDR2 is YYNGEE. With 3 bases clipped from V and 3 bases from J, the junction kept 5 bases outside the gene matches. This chain's CDR3 is CASSASGTGGYEQYF. The CDR3 DNA follows: TGTGCCAGCAGCGCCTCCGGGACAGGGGGCTACGAGCAGTACTTC. Supplemented by reference TRBV9 and TRBJ2-7, the full variable domain reads DSGVTQTPKHLITATGQRVTLRCSPRSGDLSVYWYQQSLDQGLQFLIQYYNGEERAKGNILERFSAQQFPDLHSELNLSSLELGDSALYFCASSASGTGGYEQYFGPGTRLTVT.

This rearrangement joins TRBV4-3 to TRBJ2-1, with a weak D call TRBD2 (6 bases). Trimming removed 0 bases from V and 8 bases from J, with 8 bases in between. The CDR3 runs 13 residues. Germline CDR1 LGHNA, CDR2 YSLEER. The CDR3, as DNA: TGCGCCAGCAGCCAAGATCGGGGGTATGAGCAGTTCTTC. Its protein is CASSQDRGYEQFF.

The J gene is TRBJ2-1, the V gene TRBV21-1; whether TRBD1, the table's D call, matches the DNA was not checked. TRBV21-1 is a listed pseudogene. The CDR3 runs 15 residues. CDR3 sequence: CASSRRDRGRNEQFF. The CDR3 DNA reads as TGTGCCAGCAGCAGACGGGACAGGGGGCGGAATGAGCAGTTCTTC.

This clone came up once. The chain combines TRBV7-2 with TRBJ2-3; 9 bases agree with TRBD2. CDR3 size: 13 residues. After removal of 8 bases from V and 5 bases from J, the junction contained 5 bases not matched to a gene. The germline CDR1 and CDR2 sequences are SGHTA and FQGNSA. The CDR3 region is CASRRGGQDTQYF. DNA of the CDR3: TGTGCCAGCCGGCGGGGGGGCCAAGATACGCAGTATTTT.

This clone appeared once. This chain uses TRBV7-9 with TRBJ2-1; tentative D call: TRBD2 (6 bases). The V and J ends lost 4 bases and 7 bases respectively, with 20 bases between them. Germline assignment: CDR1 SEHNR and CDR2 FQNEAQ (reference sequence). The CDR3 runs 16 residues. CDR3 nucleotide sequence: TGTGCCAGCAGCTCGTCTCGGGGGATAGTGGGAAATGAGCAGTTCTTC. As protein: CASSSSRGIVGNEQFF. Based on the CDR3 plus reference TRBV7-9 and TRBJ2-1, the full variable domain is DTGVSQNPRHKITKRGQNVTFRCDPISEHNRLYWYRQTLGQGPEFLTYFQNEAQLEKSRLLSDRFSAERPKGSFSTLEIQRTEQGDSAMYLCASSSSRGIVGNEQFFGPGTRLTVL.

This chain links TRBV5-1 with TRBJ2-6; no definite D call. With 3 bases removed from V and 0 bases from J, the gap between germline ends came to 10 bases. From germline, CDR1 is SGHRS and CDR2 YFSETQ. The CDR3 has 16 residues. DNA of the CDR3: TGCGCCAGCAGCTCCAGAATCGTCTCTGGGGCCAACGTCCTGACTTTC. This translates into CASSSRIVSGANVLTF.

This rearrangement joins TRBV2 to TRBJ2-3; 10 bases are a match to TRBD2. Trimming removed 8 bases from V and 2 bases from J; junction bases left unmatched: 13. This CDR3 has 17 amino acids. The germline V gene has CDR1 SNHLY and CDR2 FYNNEI. The CDR3 is CASGGGPLAGFTDTQYF. The DNA for the CDR3 is TGTGCCAGCGGAGGGGGCCCACTAGCGGGATTCACAGATACGCAGTATTTT.

The chain is built from TRBV25-1 and TRBJ1-5, with 7 bases identical to TRBD1. Germline assignment: CDR1 MGHDK and CDR2 SYGVNS. Trimming at V came to 5 bases and at J to 7 bases, leaving 5 bases not matched to a gene. This CDR3 region has 13 residues. The CDR3 spells CASSPTGVQPQHF. The DNA of the CDR3 is TGTGCCAGCAGTCCAACAGGGGTGCAGCCCCAGCATTTT.

The chain uses TRBV19 and TRBJ2-1; TRBD2 agrees at 8 bases. The CDR3 is made up of 16 amino acids. V lost 6 bases, J lost 2 bases, and 9 bases stayed unmatched. Looked up from germline, CDR1 is LNHDA and CDR2 is SQIVND (reference sequence). For the CDR3, the DNA is TGTGCCAGTAGCACCTCAACTAGCGGTCCCTACAATGAGCAGTTCTTC. Protein product: CASSTSTSGPYNEQFF.

This chain links TRBV7-9 with TRBJ1-2; 10 bases are shared with TRBD1. This CDR3 has 15 residues. Germline loops: CDR1 SEHNR, CDR2 FQNEAQ (reference sequence). The V segment lost 7 bases and the J segment 3 bases; nucleotides outside the gene matches: 8. CDR3 residues: CASTNRDRGDYGYTF. CDR3 sequence (DNA): TGTGCCAGCACCAACCGGGACAGGGGTGACTATGGCTACACCTTC. The full variable domain, completed using reference TRBV7-9 and TRBJ1-2, is DTGVSQNPRHKITKRGQNVTFRCDPISEHNRLYWYRQTLGQGPEFLTYFQNEAQLEKSRLLSDRFSAERPKGSFSTLEIQRTEQGDSAMYLCASTNRDRGDYGYTFGSGTRLTVV.

The chain links TRBV24-1 to TRBJ2-1; D is unresolved. V lost 4 bases, J lost 12 bases, and 9 bases lay in between. The germline V gene encodes CDR1 KGHDR and CDR2 SFDVKD. CDR3 length: 11 amino acids. The CDR3 sequence: CATSDDRGQFF. In DNA, the CDR3 is TGTGCCACCAGTGACGACCGCGGGCAGTTCTTC.

This chain joins TRBV19 and TRBJ1-3; 8 bases map to TRBD1. The CDR3 extends over 11 amino acids. V trimming: 11 bases; J trimming: 3 bases; junction bases outside the gene matches: 0. The germline V gene has CDR1 LNHDA and CDR2 SQIVND (reference sequence). CDR3 in DNA: TGTGCCGGACAGGGTGGAAACACCATATATTTT. As protein: CAGQGGNTIYF.

This chain links TRBV7-2 with TRBJ1-5; D may be TRBD1 (5 bases). Germline CDR1 reads SGHTA; CDR2 reads FQGNSA. Trimming pared 2 bases from V and 4 bases from J, leaving 15 bases between. The CDR3 covers 16 residues. The DNA of the CDR3 is TGTGCCAGCAGCTTAAGTGGGGCGGGGATTAATCAGCCCCAGCATTTT. As protein: CASSLSGAGINQPQHF. Filled out from reference TRBV7-2 and TRBJ1-5, the complete variable domain reads GAGVSQSPSNKVTEKGKDVELRCDPISGHTALYWYRQSLGQGLEFLIYFQGNSAPDKSGLPSDRFSAERTGGSVSTLTIQRTQQEDSAVYLCASSLSGAGINQPQHFGDGTRLSIL.

The V call is TRBV9, the J call TRBJ2-7, with 8 positions matching TRBD1. V trimming: 0 bases; J trimming: 3 bases; junction bases outside the gene matches: 2. Germline V gives CDR1 SGDLS, CDR2 YYNGEE. The CDR3 spans 14 residues. The CDR3 spells CASSVDGQGYEQYF. The CDR3 DNA reads TGTGCCAGCAGCGTAGACGGACAGGGCTACGAGCAGTACTTC.

The chain is built from TRBV24-1 and TRBJ2-1; 11 bases fit TRBD2. The ends lost 4 bases at V and 12 bases at J; junction bases unmatched: 13. In germline, CDR1 is KGHDR, CDR2 SFDVKD. There are 16 residues in the CDR3. The CDR3 region is CATSETSGSMDMGQFF. CDR3 in DNA: TGTGCCACCAGTGAAACTAGCGGGAGTATGGACATGGGGCAGTTCTTC.

The chain recombines TRBV9 with TRBJ2-2; the match to TRBD2 covers 7 bases. Germline lookup yields CDR1 SGDLS and CDR2 YYNGEE. The CDR3 is 14 amino acids. Trimming cost V 3 bases and J 6 bases; bases outside gene matches: 5. The CDR3 DNA reads TGTGCCAGCAGCGACAGCGGGACCTCCGGGGAGCTGTTTTTT. Translation: CASSDSGTSGELFF. The full variable domain, completed using reference TRBV9 and TRBJ2-2, is DSGVTQTPKHLITATGQRVTLRCSPRSGDLSVYWYQQSLDQGLQFLIQYYNGEERAKGNILERFSAQQFPDLHSELNLSSLELGDSALYFCASSDSGTSGELFFGEGSRLTVL.

This sequence joins TRBV6-1 and TRBJ1-6; the D gene is possibly TRBD1 (5 bases). V was cut by 1 base and J by 7 bases, with 14 bases left in between. This CDR3 is 16 amino acids long. Germline-derived CDR1 and CDR2 are MNHNS and SASEGT. CDR3 sequence reads: CASSEVGQRANSPLHF. The DNA of the CDR3 is TGTGCCAGCAGTGAAGTTGGACAAAGGGCCAATTCACCCCTCCACTTT.

The chain employs TRBV5-5 and TRBJ1-1; D might be TRBD1 (6 bases). V was clipped by 3 bases and J by 2 bases, with 11 bases between them. The CDR3 runs to 14 residues. Germline lookup yields CDR1 SGHKS and CDR2 YYEKEE (reference sequence). The DNA for the CDR3 is TGTGCCAGCAGCTGGGAGGGGGTAAACACTGAAGCTTTCTTT. Amino acid sequence: CASSWEGVNTEAFF.

The chain carries TRBV19 and TRBJ2-6; D remains unclear. In germline, CDR1 is LNHDA, CDR2 SQIVND (reference sequence). The V and J ends lost 6 bases and 2 bases respectively, with 8 bases between them. The length of the CDR3 is 14 residues. CDR3 region: CASRVRAGANVLTF. As DNA, the CDR3 is TGTGCCAGTAGGGTGAGAGCTGGGGCCAACGTCCTGACTTTC.

This clone occurred a few times. The DNA for the CDR3 is TGTGCCAGCAGCAAAGGATGGGAGGGGAACACTGAAGCTTTCTTT. This gives the protein CASSKGWEGNTEAFF. The chain uses TRBV21-1 and TRBJ1-1. TRBV21-1 counts as a pseudogene. This CDR3 has 15 residues.

The chain combines TRBV10-2 with TRBJ2-7; D is unresolved. The CDR3 has 13 amino acids. The germline V and J ends were trimmed by 2 bases and 4 bases, with 9 bases remaining between them. Germline values: CDR1 WSHSY, CDR2 SAAADI. As DNA, the CDR3 is TGCGCCAGCAGTGAGACCCCTCGGTACGAGCAGTACTTC. Protein sequence: CASSETPRYEQYF.

This clone was seen once. V is TRBV6-6 and J is TRBJ2-7; 10 bases line up with TRBD1. The CDR3 loop spans 16 amino acids. Germline CDR1 and CDR2: MNHNY and SVGAGI (reference sequence). V lost 5 bases, J lost 3 bases, and 10 bases stayed unmatched. The CDR3 DNA sequence: TGTGCCAGCAGTCCGCCGGGACAGGGGACCAACTACGAGCAGTACTTC. This gives the protein CASSPPGQGTNYEQYF.

V and J are TRBV14 and TRBJ2-7, with TRBD2 as a possible D gene (6 bases). Looked up from germline, CDR1 is SGHDN and CDR2 is FVKESK. The CDR3 totals 14 residues. Trimming removed 4 bases from V and 2 bases from J, with 12 bases in between. The CDR3 sequence: CASSPGLPPYEQYF. CDR3 in DNA: TGTGCCAGCAGCCCGGGACTCCCACCCTACGAGCAGTACTTC.